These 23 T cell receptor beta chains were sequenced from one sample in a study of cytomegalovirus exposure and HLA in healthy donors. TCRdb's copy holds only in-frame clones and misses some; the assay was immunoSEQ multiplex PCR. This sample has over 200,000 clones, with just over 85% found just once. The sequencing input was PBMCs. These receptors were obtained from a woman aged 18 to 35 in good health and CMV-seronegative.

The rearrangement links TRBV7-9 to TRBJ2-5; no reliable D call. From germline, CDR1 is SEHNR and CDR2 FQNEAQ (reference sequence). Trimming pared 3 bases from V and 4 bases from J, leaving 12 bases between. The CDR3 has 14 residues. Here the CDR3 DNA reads TGTGCCAGCAGCTTCGACTTTAAAGTAGAGACCCAGTACTTC. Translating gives CASSFDFKVETQYF.

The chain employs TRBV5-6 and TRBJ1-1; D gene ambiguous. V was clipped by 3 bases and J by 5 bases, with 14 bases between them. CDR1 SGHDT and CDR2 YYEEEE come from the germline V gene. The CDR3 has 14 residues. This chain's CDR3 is CASSSTRGWTEAFF. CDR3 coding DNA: TGTGCCAGCAGCTCGACCCGGGGTTGGACTGAAGCTTTCTTT.

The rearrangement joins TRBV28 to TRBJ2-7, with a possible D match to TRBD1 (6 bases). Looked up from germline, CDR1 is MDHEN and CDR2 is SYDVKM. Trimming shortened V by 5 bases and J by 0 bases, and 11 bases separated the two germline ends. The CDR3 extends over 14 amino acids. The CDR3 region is CASSHGGVSYEQYF. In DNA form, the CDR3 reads TGTGCCAGCAGTCATGGGGGCGTCTCCTACGAGCAGTACTTC.

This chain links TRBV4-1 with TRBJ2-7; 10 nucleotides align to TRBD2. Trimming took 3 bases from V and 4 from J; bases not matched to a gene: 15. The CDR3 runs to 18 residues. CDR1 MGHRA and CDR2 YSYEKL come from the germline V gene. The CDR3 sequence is CASSQGPGLASLSYEQYF. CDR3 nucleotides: TGCGCCAGCAGCCAGGGTCCGGGACTAGCGTCTTTGTCGTACGAGCAGTACTTC.

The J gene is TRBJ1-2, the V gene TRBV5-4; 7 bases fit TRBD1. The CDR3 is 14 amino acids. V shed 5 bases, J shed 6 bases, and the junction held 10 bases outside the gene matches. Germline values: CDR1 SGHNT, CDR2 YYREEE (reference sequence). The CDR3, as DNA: TGTGCCAGCAGTCCCGGGACAGTTATTCATGGCTACACCTTC. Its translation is CASSPGTVIHGYTF.

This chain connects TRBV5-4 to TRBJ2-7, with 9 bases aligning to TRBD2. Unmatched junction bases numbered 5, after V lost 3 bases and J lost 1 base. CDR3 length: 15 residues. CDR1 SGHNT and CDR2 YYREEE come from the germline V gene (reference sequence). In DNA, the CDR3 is TGTGCCAGCAGCTCCGGGACTAGCCCATCCTACGAGCAGTACTTC. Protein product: CASSSGTSPSYEQYF. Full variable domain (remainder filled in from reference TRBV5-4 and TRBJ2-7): ETGVTQSPTHLIKTRGQQVTLRCSSQSGHNTVSWYQQALGQGPQFIFQYYREEENGRGNFPPRFSGLQFPNYSSELNVNALELDDSALYLCASSSGTSPSYEQYFGPGTRLTVT.

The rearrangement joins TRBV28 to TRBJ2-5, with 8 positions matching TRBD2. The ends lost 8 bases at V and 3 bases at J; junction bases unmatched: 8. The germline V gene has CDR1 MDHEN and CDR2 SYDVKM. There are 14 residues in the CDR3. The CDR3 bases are TGTGCCAGCTATCAAGCGGGAGAAGAAGAGACCCAGTACTTC. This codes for CASYQAGEEETQYF.

Here the CDR3 reads CASSHPRDRAGNTIYF. The CDR3 DNA reads as TGCGCCAGCAGCCACCCCCGGGACAGGGCTGGAAACACCATATATTTT. The chain has TRBV4-1 and TRBJ1-3; 9 bases line up with TRBD1. This CDR3 has 16 residues. V lost 3 bases and J lost 2; bases outside the gene matches: 5. CDR1 and CDR2 from the germline V gene are MGHRA and YSYEKL.

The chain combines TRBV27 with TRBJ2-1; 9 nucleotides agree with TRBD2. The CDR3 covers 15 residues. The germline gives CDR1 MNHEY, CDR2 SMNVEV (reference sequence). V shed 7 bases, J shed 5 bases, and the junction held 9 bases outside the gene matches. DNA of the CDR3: TGTGCCAGCACCCCGGGACTAGCTTTCCACAATGAGCAGTTCTTC. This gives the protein CASTPGLAFHNEQFF.

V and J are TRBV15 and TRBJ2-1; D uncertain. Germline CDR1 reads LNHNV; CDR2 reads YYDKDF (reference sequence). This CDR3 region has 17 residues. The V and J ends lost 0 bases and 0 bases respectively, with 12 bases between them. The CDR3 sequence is CATSRDRGSSSYNEQFF. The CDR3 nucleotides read TGTGCCACCAGCAGAGATCGTGGCTCCAGCTCCTACAATGAGCAGTTCTTC.

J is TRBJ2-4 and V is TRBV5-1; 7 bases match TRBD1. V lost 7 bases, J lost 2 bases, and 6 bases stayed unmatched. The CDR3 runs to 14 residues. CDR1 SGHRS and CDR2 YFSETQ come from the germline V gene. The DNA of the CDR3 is TGCGCCAGCCGGGACAGTTTATCCAAAAACATTCAGTACTTC. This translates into CASRDSLSKNIQYF.

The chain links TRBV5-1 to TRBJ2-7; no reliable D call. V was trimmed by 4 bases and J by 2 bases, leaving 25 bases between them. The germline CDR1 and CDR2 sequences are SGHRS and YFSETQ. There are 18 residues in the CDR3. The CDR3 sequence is CASSPGLLQKIITYEQYF. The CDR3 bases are TGCGCCAGCAGCCCGGGTTTGCTCCAAAAGATAATAACCTACGAGCAGTACTTC.

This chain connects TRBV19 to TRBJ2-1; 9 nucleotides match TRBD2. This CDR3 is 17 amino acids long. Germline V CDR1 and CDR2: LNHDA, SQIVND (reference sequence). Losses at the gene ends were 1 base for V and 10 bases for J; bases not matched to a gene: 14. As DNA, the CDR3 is TGTGCCAGTAGTATAGTTTATCCTAGCGGGGTACCCGGGGAGCAGTTCTTC. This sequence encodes CASSIVYPSGVPGEQFF.

CDR3: CASSVTGHTGELFF. The CDR3 DNA reads as TGTGCCAGCAGTGTAACTGGGCACACCGGGGAGCTGTTTTTT. The V and J genes are TRBV6-1 and TRBJ2-2, with no clear D. Germline lookup yields CDR1 MNHNS and CDR2 SASEGT. This CDR3 contains 14 residues. With 4 bases removed from V and 3 bases from J, the gap between germline ends came to 9 bases.

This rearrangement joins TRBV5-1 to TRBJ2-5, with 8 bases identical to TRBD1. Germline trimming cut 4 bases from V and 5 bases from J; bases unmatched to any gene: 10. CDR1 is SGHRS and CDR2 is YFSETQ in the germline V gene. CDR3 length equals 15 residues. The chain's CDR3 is CASSTGQGVRETQYF. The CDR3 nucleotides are TGCGCCAGCAGCACCGGACAGGGAGTGAGGGAGACCCAGTACTTC.

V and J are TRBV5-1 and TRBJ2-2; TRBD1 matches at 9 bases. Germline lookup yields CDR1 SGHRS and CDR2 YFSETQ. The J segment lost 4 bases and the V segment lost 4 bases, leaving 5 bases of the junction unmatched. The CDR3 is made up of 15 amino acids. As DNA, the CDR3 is TGCGCCAGCAGCGAGGGACAGGGTTTCACCGGGGAGCTGTTTTTT. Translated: CASSEGQGFTGELFF.

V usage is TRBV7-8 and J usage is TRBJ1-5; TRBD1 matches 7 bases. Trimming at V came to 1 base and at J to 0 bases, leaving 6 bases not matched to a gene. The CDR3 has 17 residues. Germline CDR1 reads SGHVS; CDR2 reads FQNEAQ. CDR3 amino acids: CASSLVPRGDSNQPQHF. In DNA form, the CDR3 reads TGTGCCAGCAGCTTAGTACCCAGGGGGGATAGCAATCAGCCCCAGCATTTT.

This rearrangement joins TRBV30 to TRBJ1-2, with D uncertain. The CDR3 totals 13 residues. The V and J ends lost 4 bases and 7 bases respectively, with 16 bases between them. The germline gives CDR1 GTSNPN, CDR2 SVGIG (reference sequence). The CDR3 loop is CAWTSRREGGYTF. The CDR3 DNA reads TGTGCCTGGACCTCTAGGCGGGAAGGTGGCTACACCTTC.

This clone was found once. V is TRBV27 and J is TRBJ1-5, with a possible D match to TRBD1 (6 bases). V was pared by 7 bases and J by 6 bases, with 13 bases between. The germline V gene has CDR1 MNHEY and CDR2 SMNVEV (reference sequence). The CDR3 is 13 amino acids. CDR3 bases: TGTGCCAGCAAGGGGGGGTTGTCTCAGCCCCAGCATTTT. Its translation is CASKGGLSQPQHF.

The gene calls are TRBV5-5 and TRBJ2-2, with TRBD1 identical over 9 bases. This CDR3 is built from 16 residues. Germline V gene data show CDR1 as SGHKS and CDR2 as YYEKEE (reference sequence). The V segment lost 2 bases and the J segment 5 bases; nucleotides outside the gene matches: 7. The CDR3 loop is CASSLIQGALTGELFF. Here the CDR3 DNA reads TGTGCCAGCAGCTTAATACAGGGGGCGCTTACCGGGGAGCTGTTTTTT.

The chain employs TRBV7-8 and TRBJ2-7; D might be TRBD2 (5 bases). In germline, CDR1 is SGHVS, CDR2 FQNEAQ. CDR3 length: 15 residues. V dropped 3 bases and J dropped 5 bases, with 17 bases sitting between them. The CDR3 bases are TGTGCCAGCAGCTTGACTATAGGGTCGGTCCACGAGCAGTACTTC. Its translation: CASSLTIGSVHEQYF.

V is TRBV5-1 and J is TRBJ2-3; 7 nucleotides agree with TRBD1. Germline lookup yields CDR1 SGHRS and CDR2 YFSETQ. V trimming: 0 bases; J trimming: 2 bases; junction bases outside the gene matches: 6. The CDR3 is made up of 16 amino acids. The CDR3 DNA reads TGCGCCAGCAGCTTGGACCCGGGACAGAACACAGATACGCAGTATTTT. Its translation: CASSLDPGQNTDTQYF.

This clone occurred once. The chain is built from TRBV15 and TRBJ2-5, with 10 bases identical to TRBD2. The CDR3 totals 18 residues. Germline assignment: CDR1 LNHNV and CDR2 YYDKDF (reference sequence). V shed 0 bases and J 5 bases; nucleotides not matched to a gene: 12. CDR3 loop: CATSREGPSGGSWETQYF. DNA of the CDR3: TGTGCCACCAGCAGAGAGGGGCCTAGCGGGGGTTCTTGGGAGACCCAGTACTTC.